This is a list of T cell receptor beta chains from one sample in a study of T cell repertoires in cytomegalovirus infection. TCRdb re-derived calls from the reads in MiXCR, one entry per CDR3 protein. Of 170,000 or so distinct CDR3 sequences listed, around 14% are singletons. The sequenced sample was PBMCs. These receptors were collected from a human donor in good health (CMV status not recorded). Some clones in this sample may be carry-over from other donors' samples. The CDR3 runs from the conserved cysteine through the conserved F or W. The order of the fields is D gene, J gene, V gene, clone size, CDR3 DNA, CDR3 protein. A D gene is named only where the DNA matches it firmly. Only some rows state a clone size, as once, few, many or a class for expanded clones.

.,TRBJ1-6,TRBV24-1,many,TGTGCCACCACCGATCTCCTGGTCAGGAACCATTCACCCCTCCACTTT,CATTDLLVRNHSPLHF
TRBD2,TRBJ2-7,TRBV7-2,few,TGTGCCAGCAGCTCTGGACTAGCGACCCTCTACGAGCAGTACTTC,CASSSGLATLYEQYF
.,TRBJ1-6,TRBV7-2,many,TGTGCCAGCAGCTTACAGGGCAATTCACCCCTCCACTTT,CASSLQGNSPLHF
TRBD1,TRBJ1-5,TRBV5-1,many,TGCGCCAGCAGCTTTGAACAGGGGTCTCAGCCCCAGCATTTT,CASSFEQGSQPQHF
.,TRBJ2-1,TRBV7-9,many,TGTGCCAGCGAAGGTCCTACTTACAATGAGCAGTTCTTC,CASEGPTYNEQFF
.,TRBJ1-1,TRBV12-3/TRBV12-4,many,TGTGCCAGCAGTCTCCGGGACCAGAGAACTGAAGCTTTCTTT,CASSLRDQRTEAFF
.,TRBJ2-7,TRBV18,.,TGTGCCAGCTCACCACCGGAGGGACTCTCCTACGAGCAGTACTTC,CASSPPEGLSYEQYF
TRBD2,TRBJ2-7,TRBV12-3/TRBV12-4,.,TGTGCCAGCAGTTTCGGACTAGAGTTTGCCTACGAGCAGTACTTC,CASSFGLEFAYEQYF
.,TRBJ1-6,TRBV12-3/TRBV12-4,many,TGTGCCAGCAGCCCTCGGGGGAGGTATAATTCACCCCTCCACTTT,CASSPRGRYNSPLHF
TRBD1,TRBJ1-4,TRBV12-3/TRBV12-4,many,TGTGCCAGCAGTGCCCGGGACAGGGTCTACGGGGGTGATGAAAAACTGTTTTTT,CASSARDRVYGGDEKLFF
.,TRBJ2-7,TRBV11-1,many,TGTGCCAGCAGTGAGAACAGGTTATCCTACGAGCAGTACTTC,CASSENRLSYEQYF
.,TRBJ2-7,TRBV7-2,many,TGTGCCAGCAGCTTCGTGACCGGGACATCCGCCTTCGAGCAGTACTTC,CASSFVTGTSAFEQYF
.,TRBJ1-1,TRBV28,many,TGTGCCAGCAGTTTTCTAGGACAGCCTCGAGGAGCTTTCTTT,CASSFLGQPRGAFF
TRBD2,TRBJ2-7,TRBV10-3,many,TGTGCCATCAGTGAGTCGCCGGGGGGCTACGAGCAGTACTTC,CAISESPGGYEQYF
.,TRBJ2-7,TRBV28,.,TGTGCCACCCCCCCAGGCACAGCGTCTTACGAGCAGTACTTC,CATPPGTASYEQYF
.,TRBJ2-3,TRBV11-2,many,TGTGCCAGCAGCCCCACCGGGGGAAGCACAGATACGCAGTATTTT,CASSPTGGSTDTQYF
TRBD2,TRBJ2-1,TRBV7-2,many,TGTGCCAGCAGCTCAGTAGCGGGAGGTCAGGAGCAGTTCTTC,CASSSVAGGQEQFF
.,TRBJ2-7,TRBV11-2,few,TGTGCCAGCAGCCCGGACGTCCACGAGCAGTACTTC,CASSPDVHEQYF
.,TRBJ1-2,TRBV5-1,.,TGCGCCAGCAGCTTGTGGTCCGTCGGGACGGGCTATGGCTACACCTTC,CASSLWSVGTGYGYTF
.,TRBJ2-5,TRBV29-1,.,TGCAGCGCTCTCGACAGGGAGGGAAGAGAGACCCAGTACTTC,CSALDREGRETQYF
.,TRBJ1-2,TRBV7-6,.,TGTGCCAGCAGCCTTCAGGGTGGAGGTGGCTACACCTTC,CASSLQGGGGYTF
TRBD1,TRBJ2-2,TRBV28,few,TGTGCCAGCGGCAAGCAGGGGGCGTTTGGGTCCGGGGAGCTGTTTTTT,CASGKQGAFGSGELFF
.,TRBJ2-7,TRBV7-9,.,TGTGCCAGCAGCTTAGCCCAAGAGCAGTACTTC,CASSLAQEQYF
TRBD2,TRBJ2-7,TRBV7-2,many,TGTGCCAGCAGCTTAGATAGGCTAGCGGGAGTCCTCGAGCAGTACTTC,CASSLDRLAGVLEQYF
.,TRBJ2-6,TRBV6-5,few,TGTGCCAGCAGTTACCGAGGCCTGGCTGGGGCCAACGTCCTGACTTTC,CASSYRGLAGANVLTF
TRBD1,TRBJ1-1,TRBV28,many,TGTGCCTCGCTAGAGGGACAGGGAATGAACACTGAAGCTTTCTTT,CASLEGQGMNTEAFF
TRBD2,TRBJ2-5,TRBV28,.,TGTGCCAGCACCCTAGGGACTAGCCAAGAGACCCAGTACTTC,CASTLGTSQETQYF
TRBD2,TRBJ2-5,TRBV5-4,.,TGTGCCAGCAGCTTGGCTAGCGGGGGGAGGGGGGAGACCCAGTACTTC,CASSLASGGRGETQYF
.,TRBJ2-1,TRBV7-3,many,TGTGCCAGCAGCTTAGGGGCGGATGAGCAGTTCTTC,CASSLGADEQFF
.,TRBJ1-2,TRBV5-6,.,TGTGCCAGCAGTCTTGGGTATAACTATGGCTACACCTTC,CASSLGYNYGYTF
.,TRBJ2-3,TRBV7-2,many,TGTGCCAGCAGCTTAGCGGGGACCCCCGGGAGAACAGATACGCAGTATTTT,CASSLAGTPGRTDTQYF
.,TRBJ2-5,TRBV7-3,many,TGTGCCAGCAGCAGGGCGACGGTCCAAGAGACCCAGTACTTC,CASSRATVQETQYF
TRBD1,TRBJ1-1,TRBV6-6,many,TGTGCCAGCAGTTACCGACAGGGGGCTGAAGCTTTCTTT,CASSYRQGAEAFF
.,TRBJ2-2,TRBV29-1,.,TGCAGCGTTGGTACGAAATCAAACACCGGGGAGCTGTTTTTT,CSVGTKSNTGELFF
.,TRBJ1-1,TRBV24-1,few,TGTGCCACCAGTGATTTGCAGGGCCAGGGCACTGAAGCTTTCTTT,CATSDLQGQGTEAFF
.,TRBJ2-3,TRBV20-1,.,TGCAGTGCTAGAGATCCCGGGACCTCCACAGATACGCAGTATTTT,CSARDPGTSTDTQYF
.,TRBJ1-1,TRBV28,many,TGTGCCAGTTTTCGGGGTAGTGAAGCTTTCTTT,CASFRGSEAFF
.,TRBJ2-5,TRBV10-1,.,TGCGCCAGCAGTGAGATCGGACGTCAAGAGACCCAGTACTTC,CASSEIGRQETQYF
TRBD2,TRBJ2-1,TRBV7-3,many,TGTGCCAGCAGCCCGGGACTAGCGGGAGGAGGTGAGCAGTTCTTC,CASSPGLAGGGEQFF
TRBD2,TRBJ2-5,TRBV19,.,TGTGCCAGTAGTCCTGTTGGGACTAGCGGGACCCAAGAGACCCAGTACTTC,CASSPVGTSGTQETQYF
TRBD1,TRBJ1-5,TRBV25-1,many,TGTGCCAGCAGTGACGGACAGGGCCTTGGTCAGCCCCAGCATTTT,CASSDGQGLGQPQHF
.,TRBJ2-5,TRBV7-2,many,TGTGCCAGCAGCTTAGGCGACTTGTACCAAGAGACCCAGTACTTC,CASSLGDLYQETQYF
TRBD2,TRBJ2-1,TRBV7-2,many,TGTGCCAGCAGCCCCGAGGGCGGGAGGTACAATGAGCAGTTCTTC,CASSPEGGRYNEQFF
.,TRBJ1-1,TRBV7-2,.,TGTGCCAGCAGCTCAGACAGGTCGCGCGTGGGCACTGAAGCTTTCTTT,CASSSDRSRVGTEAFF
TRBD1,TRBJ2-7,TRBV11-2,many,TGTGCCAGCAGCTTAGGACAGGGTCGCGAGCAGTACTTC,CASSLGQGREQYF
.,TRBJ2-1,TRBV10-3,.,TGTGCCATCAGTGAGTCGTTTAGGGAGGTCTCCTACAATGAGCAGGTCTTC,CAISESFREVSYNEQVF
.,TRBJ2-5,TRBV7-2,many,TGTGCCAGCAGGACCTTCGGGGTGCGGGAGACCCAGTACTTC,CASRTFGVRETQYF
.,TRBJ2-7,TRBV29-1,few,TGCAGCGTTGAATTGCGCTACGAGCAGTACTTC,CSVELRYEQYF